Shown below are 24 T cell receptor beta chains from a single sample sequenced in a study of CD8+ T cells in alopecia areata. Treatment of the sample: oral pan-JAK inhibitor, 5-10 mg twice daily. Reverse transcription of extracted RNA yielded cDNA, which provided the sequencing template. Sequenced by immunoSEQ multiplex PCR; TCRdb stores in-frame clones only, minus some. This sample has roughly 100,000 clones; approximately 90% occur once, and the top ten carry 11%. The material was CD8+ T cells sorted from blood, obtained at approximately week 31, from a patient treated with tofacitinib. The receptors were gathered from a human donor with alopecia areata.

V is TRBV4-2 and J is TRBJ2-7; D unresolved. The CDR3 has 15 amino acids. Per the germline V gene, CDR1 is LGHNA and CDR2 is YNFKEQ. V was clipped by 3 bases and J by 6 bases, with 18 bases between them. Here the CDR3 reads CASSQKGWTAAEQYF. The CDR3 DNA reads TGTGCCAGCAGCCAGAAGGGATGGACGGCGGCCGAGCAGTACTTC.

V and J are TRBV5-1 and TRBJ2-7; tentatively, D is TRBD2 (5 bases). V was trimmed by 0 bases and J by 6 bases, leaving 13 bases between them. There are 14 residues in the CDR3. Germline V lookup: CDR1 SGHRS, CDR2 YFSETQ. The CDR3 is CASSLAPEVGEQYF. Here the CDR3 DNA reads TGCGCCAGCAGCTTGGCGCCGGAGGTGGGCGAGCAGTACTTC.

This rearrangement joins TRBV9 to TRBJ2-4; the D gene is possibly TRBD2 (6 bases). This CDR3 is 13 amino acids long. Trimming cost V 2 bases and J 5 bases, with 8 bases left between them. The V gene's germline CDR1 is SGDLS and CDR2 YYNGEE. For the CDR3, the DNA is TGTGCCAGCAGCGTGCCGGGAGAAAACATTCAGTACTTC. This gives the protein CASSVPGENIQYF. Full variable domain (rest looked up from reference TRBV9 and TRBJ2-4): DSGVTQTPKHLITATGQRVTLRCSPRSGDLSVYWYQQSLDQGLQFLIQYYNGEERAKGNILERFSAQQFPDLHSELNLSSLELGDSALYFCASSVPGENIQYFGAGTRLSVL.

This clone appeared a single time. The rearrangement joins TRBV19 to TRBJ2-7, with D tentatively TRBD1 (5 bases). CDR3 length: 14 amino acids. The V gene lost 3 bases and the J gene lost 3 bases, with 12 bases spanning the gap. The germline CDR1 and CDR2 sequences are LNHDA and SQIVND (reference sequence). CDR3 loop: CASSIAGKFYEQYF. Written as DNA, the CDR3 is TGTGCCAGTAGTATTGCAGGGAAATTCTACGAGCAGTACTTC.

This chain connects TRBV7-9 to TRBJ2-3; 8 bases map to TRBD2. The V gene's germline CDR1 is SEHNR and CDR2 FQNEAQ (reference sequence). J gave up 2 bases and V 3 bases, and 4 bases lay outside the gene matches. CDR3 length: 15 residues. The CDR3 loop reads CASSFRGRYTDTQYF. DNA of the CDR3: TGTGCCAGCAGCTTCCGCGGGAGGTACACAGATACGCAGTATTTT.

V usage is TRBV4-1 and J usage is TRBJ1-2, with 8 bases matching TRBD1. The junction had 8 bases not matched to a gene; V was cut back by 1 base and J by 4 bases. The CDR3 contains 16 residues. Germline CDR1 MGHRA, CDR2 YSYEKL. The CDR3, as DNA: TGCGCCAGCAGCCAAGTAGGACAGGGAGTTCGCTATGGCTACACCTTC. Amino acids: CASSQVGQGVRYGYTF.

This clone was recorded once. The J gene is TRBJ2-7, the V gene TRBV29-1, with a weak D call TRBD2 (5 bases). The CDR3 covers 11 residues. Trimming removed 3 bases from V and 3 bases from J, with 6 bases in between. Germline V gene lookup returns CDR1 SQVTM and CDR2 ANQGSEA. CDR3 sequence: CSVDSDYEQYF. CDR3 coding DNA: TGCAGCGTTGATAGCGACTACGAGCAGTACTTC.

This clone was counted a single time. CDR3 loop: CASSQSTAELTDTQYF. In nucleotides, the CDR3 is TGTGCCAGCAGCCAATCCACCGCGGAGCTTACAGATACGCAGTATTTT. This sequence joins TRBV7-2 and TRBJ2-3; D unclear. Trimming took 5 bases from V and 3 from J, leaving 18 bases between them. Looked up from germline, CDR1 is SGHTA and CDR2 is FQGNSA. The CDR3 sequence is 16 residues long. Together with reference TRBV7-2 and TRBJ2-3, the CDR3 gives the full variable domain: GAGVSQSPSNKVTEKGKDVELRCDPISGHTALYWYRQSLGQGLEFLIYFQGNSAPDKSGLPSDRFSAERTGGSVSTLTIQRTQQEDSAVYLCASSQSTAELTDTQYFGPGTRLTVL.

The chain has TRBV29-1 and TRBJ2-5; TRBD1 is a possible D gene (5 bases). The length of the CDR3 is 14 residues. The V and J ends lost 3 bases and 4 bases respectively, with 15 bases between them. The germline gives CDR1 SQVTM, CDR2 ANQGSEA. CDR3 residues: CSVDRQGRPETQYF. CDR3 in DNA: TGCAGCGTTGACCGGCAGGGTCGTCCAGAGACCCAGTACTTC.

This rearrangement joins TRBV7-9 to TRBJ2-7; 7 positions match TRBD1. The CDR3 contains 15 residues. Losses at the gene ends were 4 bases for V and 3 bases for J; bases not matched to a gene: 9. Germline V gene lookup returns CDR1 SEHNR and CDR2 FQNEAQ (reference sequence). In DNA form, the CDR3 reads TGTGCCAGCAGCTGGAGCCGGGACAGACACTACGAGCAGTACTTC. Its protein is CASSWSRDRHYEQYF.

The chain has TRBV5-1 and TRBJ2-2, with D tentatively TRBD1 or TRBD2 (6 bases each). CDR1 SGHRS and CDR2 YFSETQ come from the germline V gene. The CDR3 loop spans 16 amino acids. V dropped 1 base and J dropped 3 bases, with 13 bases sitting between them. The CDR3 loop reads CASSLWGASDTGELFF. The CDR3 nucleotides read TGCGCCAGCAGCTTGTGGGGGGCTTCGGACACCGGGGAGCTGTTTTTT. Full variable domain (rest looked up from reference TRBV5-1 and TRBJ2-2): KAGVTQTPRYLIKTRGQQVTLSCSPISGHRSVSWYQQTPGQGLQFLFEYFSETQRNKGNFPGRFSGRQFSNSRSEMNVSTLELGDSALYLCASSLWGASDTGELFFGEGSRLTVL.

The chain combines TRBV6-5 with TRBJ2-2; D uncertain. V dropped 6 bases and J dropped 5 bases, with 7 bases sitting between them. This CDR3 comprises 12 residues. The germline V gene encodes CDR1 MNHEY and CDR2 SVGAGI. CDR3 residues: CASRLVTGELFF. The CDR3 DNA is TGTGCCAGCAGACTCGTTACCGGGGAGCTGTTTTTT.

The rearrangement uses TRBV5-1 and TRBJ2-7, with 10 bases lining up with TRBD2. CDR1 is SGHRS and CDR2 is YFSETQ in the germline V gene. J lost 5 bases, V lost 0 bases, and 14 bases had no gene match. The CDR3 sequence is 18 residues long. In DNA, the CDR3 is TGCGCCAGCAGCTTGGCGGGTAGCGGGGGGACAATTTCTCACGAGCAGTACTTC. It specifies CASSLAGSGGTISHEQYF. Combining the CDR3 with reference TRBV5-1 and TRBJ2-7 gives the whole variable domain KAGVTQTPRYLIKTRGQQVTLSCSPISGHRSVSWYQQTPGQGLQFLFEYFSETQRNKGNFPGRFSGRQFSNSRSEMNVSTLELGDSALYLCASSLAGSGGTISHEQYFGPGTRLTVT.

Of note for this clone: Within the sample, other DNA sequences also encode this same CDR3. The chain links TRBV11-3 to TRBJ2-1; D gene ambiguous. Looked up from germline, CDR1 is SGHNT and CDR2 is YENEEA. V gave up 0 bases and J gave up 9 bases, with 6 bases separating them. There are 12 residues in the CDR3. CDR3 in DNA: TGTGCCAGCAGCTTAGACCAAGTTGAGCAGTTCTTC. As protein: CASSLDQVEQFF.

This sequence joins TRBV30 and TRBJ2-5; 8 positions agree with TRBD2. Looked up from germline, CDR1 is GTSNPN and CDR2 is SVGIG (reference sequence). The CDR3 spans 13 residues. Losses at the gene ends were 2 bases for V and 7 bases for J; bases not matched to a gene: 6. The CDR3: CAWSHSGMGTQYF. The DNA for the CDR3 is TGTGCCTGGAGTCATAGCGGGATGGGGACCCAGTACTTC.

The CDR3 bases are TGCAGCGTTGGGTCCCGATACTATGGCTACACCTTC. Amino acids: CSVGSRYYGYTF. This chain links TRBV29-1 with TRBJ1-2; D not certain. This CDR3 spans 12 amino acids. Trimming took off 4 bases at V and 3 bases at J, with 9 bases between the two ends. CDR1 is SQVTM, CDR2 ANQGSEA, per germline.

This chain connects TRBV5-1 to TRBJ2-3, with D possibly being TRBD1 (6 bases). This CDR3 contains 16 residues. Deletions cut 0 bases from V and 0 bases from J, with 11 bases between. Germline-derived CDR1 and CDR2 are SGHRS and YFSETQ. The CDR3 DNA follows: TGCGCCAGCAGCTTGGCCCAAGGGGGTAGCACAGATACGCAGTATTTT. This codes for CASSLAQGGSTDTQYF.

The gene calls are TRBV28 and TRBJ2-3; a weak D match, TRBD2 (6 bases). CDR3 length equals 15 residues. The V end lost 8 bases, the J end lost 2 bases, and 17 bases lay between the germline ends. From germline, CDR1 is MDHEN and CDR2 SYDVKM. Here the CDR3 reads CASGGGTANTDTQYF. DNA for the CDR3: TGTGCCAGCGGAGGAGGGACGGCGAACACAGATACGCAGTATTTT.

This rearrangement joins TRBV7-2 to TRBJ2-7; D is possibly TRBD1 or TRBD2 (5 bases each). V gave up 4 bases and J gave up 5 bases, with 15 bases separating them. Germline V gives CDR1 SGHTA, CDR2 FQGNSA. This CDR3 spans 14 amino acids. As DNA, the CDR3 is TGTGCCAGCAGCTCCCTTGGGGGAGCCGACGAGCAGTACTTC. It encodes CASSSLGGADEQYF. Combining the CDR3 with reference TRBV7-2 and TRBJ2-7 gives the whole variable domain GAGVSQSPSNKVTEKGKDVELRCDPISGHTALYWYRQSLGQGLEFLIYFQGNSAPDKSGLPSDRFSAERTGGSVSTLTIQRTQQEDSAVYLCASSSLGGADEQYFGPGTRLTVT.

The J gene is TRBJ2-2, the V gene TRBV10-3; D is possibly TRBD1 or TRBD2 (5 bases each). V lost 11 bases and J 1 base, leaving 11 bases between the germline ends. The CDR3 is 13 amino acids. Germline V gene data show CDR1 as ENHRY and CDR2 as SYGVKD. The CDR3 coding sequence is TGTGCCTATGGGACGGAGAACACCGGGGAGCTGTTTTTT. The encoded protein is CAYGTENTGELFF.

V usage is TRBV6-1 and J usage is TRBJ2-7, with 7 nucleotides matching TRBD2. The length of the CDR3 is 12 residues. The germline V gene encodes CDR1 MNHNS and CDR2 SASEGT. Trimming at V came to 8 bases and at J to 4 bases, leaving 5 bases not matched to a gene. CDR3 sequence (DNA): TGTGCCAGCCCTAGCGGAACGTACGAGCAGTACTTC. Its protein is CASPSGTYEQYF.

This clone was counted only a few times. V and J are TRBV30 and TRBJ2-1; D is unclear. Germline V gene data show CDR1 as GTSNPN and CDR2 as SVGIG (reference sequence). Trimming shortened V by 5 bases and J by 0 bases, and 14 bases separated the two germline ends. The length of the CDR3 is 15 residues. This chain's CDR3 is CAWRSRTDSYNEQFF. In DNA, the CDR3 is TGTGCCTGGCGTTCCAGGACCGACTCCTACAATGAGCAGTTCTTC.

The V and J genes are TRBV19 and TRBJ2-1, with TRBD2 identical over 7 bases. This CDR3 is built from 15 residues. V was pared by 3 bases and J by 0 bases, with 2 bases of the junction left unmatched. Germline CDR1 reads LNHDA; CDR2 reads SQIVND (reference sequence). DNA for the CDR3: TGTGCCAGTAGTATGGGCGGGGGCTCCTACAATGAGCAGTTCTTC. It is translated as CASSMGGGSYNEQFF. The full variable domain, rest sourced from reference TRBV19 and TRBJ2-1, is DGGITQSPKYLFRKEGQNVTLSCEQNLNHDAMYWYRQDPGQGLRLIYYSQIVNDFQKGDIAEGYSVSREKKESFPLTVTSAQKNPTAFYLCASSMGGGSYNEQFFGPGTRLTVL.

This CDR3 is CASSLPSDTQYF. CDR3 nucleotides: TGTGCCAGCAGTCTCCCGTCAGATACGCAGTATTTT. The genes are TRBV27 and TRBJ2-3; no clear D gene. The V gene's germline CDR1 is MNHEY and CDR2 SMNVEV (reference sequence). V shed 5 bases and J shed 4 bases, with 7 bases lying between them. There are 12 residues in the CDR3.